This entry describes one TCR beta chain. Its target antigen remains unknown. No quality values exist for individual bases; no much larger clone is one base distant. This specimen comes from a study of blood T cell repertoires in COVID-19 (dated by TCRdb to about 2020). For context, the study as a whole: The collaborator samples originated in the United States, Italy and Spain and spanned the acute and convalescent phases of COVID-19. The repertoires were released in a freely available public database meant as a resource for research on the immune response to SARS-CoV-2. HLA class I and class II types, where available, came from metadata supplied by the sample provider rather than from assay-based typing. The samples were drawn from two sources: the first 160 participants of the ongoing ImmuneRACE study, and 1,000 to 1,500 subjects contributed by 6 global collaborators. Deeply sampled blood TCRbeta repertoires from subjects exposed to, actively infected with, or recovered from COVID-19 were included in the dataset. The prospective study material was composed of cDNA or gDNA derived from T cells, B-cell-depleted T cells, or PBMCs. Sample metadata almost always included a de-identified subject ID, COVID-19 status, age in years and sex.

TCRbeta CDR3 regions were amplified from genomic DNA using the immunoSEQ Assay, a bias-controlled multiplex PCR. From the authors' description of their analysis: The number of nucleated cells in each sample was estimated from the amplification of reference gene primers within the assay. To quantify the absolute abundance of each unique TCRbeta CDR3 rearrangement, sequence reads were collapsed and filtered. For each sample, productive Simpson clonality was calculated as the square root of Simpson's diversity index across productive rearrangements. In its TCRdb copy, this immuneACCESS table keeps in-frame sequences only and misses some clones. Where compared with another copy, unresolved V genes explain less than half of these, and the others have no known cause. Clone size and the V and J calls come from that table; the DNA yielded D and trimming. The sample records roughly 110,000 clones, about 89% of which are singletons. The ten largest clonotypes hold 19% of the sample.

Findings and caveats that apply to the study as a whole: The amount of clinical and demographic metadata varied by source and participant and was provided uncurated.

The CDR3 holds 14 amino acids from the cysteine to the phenylalanine. This entry keeps only the CDR3 DNA: 42 bases, framed from base 1. The junction carries 14 bases between V and J, which are trimmed by 6 bases and 3 bases respectively. As encoded in the germline V gene, CDR1 is MDHEN while CDR2 is SYDVKM. Whole blood was collected in K2EDTA tubes by collaborating institutions according to the institutions' own protocols. Collaborator samples were shipped for TCRbeta analysis as frozen whole blood, isolated PBMCs, or DNA extracted from either sample type. Sample: peripheral blood. This receptor was taken from a human donor with acute or convalescent COVID-19. The donor label of this sample is uncertain. The chain was built from TRBV28 and TRBJ1-1; the D segment could be TRBD1, given 6 matching bases. In nucleotide form, the sequence is TGTGCCAGCAGAAAGGGGGGAGGGGACACTGAAGCTTTCTTT. This sequence encodes CASRKGGGDTEAFF.